The T cell receptor (beta chain) described here comes from a study of blood T cell repertoires in COVID-19. Study-level information: Italy, Spain and the United States were the sources of the convalescent and acute COVID-19 samples. Sources were T cells, B-cell-depleted T cells, or PBMCs; the material itself was cDNA or gDNA.

In the original processing: Reference gene primer amplification gave nucleated cell count estimates. Profiling relied on immunoSEQ multiplex PCR, and the TCRdb table lists in-frame clones only, not all of them. The V and J calls and the clone size are those of that table, but D and trimming were determined from the DNA. Of some 220,000 clones in the sample, nearly 95% were seen once. V was pared by 4 bases and J by 2 bases, with 12 bases between. The CDR3 is made up of 14 amino acids. Germline CDR1 is SGHTA and CDR2 is FQGTGA. Patients at the Seattle site were enrolled during active infection and followed longitudinally.

V usage is TRBV7-3 and J usage is TRBJ2-7; D may be TRBD2 (6 bases). The sequenced material came from peripheral blood. This TCR derives from a man younger than 45 with COVID-19, enrolled during active disease. DNA for the CDR3: TGTGCCAGCAGCTACCTTCCGGGGGCCTACGAGCAGTACTTC. This sequence encodes CASSYLPGAYEQYF.